Only a few counts were recorded for the clone carrying this T cell receptor (beta chain). A single record per CDR3 protein comes from TCRdb applying MiXCR to the 5' RACE reads. The top ten clones hold about 21% of a sample with some 350,000 distinct CDR3 sequences, approximately 12% of them seen once. This record belongs to a study of T-cell memory formation after mild COVID-19. The CDR3 length is 12 residues. Germline CDR1 MNHEY, CDR2 SVGEGT. V lost 0 bases to trimming and J lost 3 bases, with 2 bases between them. The rearrangement links TRBV6-2 or TRBV6-3 to TRBJ2-5; D remains ambiguous. This TCR derives from a man younger than 35 who had mild COVID-19 (a few samples of this study predate the infection). Cell type and time point are not known. Material: PBMCs or a T cell subset sorted from them (not recorded which). In DNA, the CDR3 is TGTGCCAGCAGTTACTCGGAAGAGACCCAGTACTTC. This translates into CASSYSEETQYF.